This record covers a single TCR beta chain. The antigen is not known. An Oncomine TCR Beta short-read assay was used to sequence the DNA from cultured CD4+ T cells. TCRdb recomputed calls from the PCR reads with MiXCR, one row per CDR3 protein. The sample consists of about 16,000 distinct CDR3 sequences, roughly 54% of them appearing once. Time point indicated: late sampling 161 to 241 days after vaccination in three convalescent patients. Treatment meaning: roughly 10-day PBMC culture with coronavirus spike peptide pools or control peptides (ViraFEST assay). CDR1 and CDR2 (germline): SGHVS, FQNEAQ. CDR3 length: 16 residues. V lost 5 bases, J lost 4 bases, and 21 bases lay in between. The source of the sample is a study of vaccination and CD4 T cells after COVID-19. Findings and limits, study-wide: When vaccine-specific clones from convalescent patients were examined, 304 of 307 were spike mono-reactive.

V and J are TRBV7-8 and TRBJ2-7; D may be TRBD1 (5 bases). The clonotype was recovered from a human donor who had recovered from COVID-19. The sequencing here drew on CD4+ T cells from blood, cultured in vitro, taken about 7 months after SARS-CoV-2 vaccination. The CDR3 DNA sequence: TGTGCCAGCAGCGCCTACAGGCTCCCCGCCCGATACGAGCAGTACTTC. Translated: CASSAYRLPARYEQYF.